This TCR beta chain emerged from a study of regulatory T cells in long-lasting Graves disease. This sample's time point: persistent/refractory GD, antithyroid drugs over 5 years with positive TRAb. Extracted PBMC RNA gave rise to the TCR library. Per American Thyroid Association guidelines, Graves' disease was diagnosed. The source of the patients was an endocrinology department in Xi'an, China. Combining iRepertoire HTBI primers with Arm-PCR of CDR3 regions, the authors built TCR beta libraries. TCRdb reanalysed the multiplex PCR reads using MiXCR and keeps one entry per CDR3 protein. The sample contains about 660,000 distinct CDR3 sequences, around 30% of which appear only once. This clonotype has more than one count but fewer than ten. Its antigen is still unknown. The study's findings and limits: Persistent Graves' patients showed reduced TCR diversity versus newly diagnosed patients.

The sequenced sample was peripheral blood mononuclear cells (PBMCs), obtained when the disease was refractory, from a patient treated with antithyroid drugs. This receptor was obtained from a female donor with Graves disease.

The DNA of the CDR3 is TGTGCATCGACCGCAGGGTCCACTTATGGCTACACCTTC. It specifies CASTAGSTYGYTF. The gene calls are TRBV30 and TRBJ1-2, with TRBD1 as a possible D gene (5 bases). Germline V gene data show CDR1 as GTSNPN and CDR2 as SVGIG (reference sequence). The CDR3 runs to 13 residues. The whole variable domain, remainder taken from reference TRBV30 and TRBJ1-2, is SQTIHQWPATLVQPVGSPLSLECTVEGTSNPNLYWYRQAAGRGLQLLFYSVGIGQISSEVPQNLSASRPQDRQFILSSKKLLLSDSGFYLCASTAGSTYGYTFGSGTRLTVV.